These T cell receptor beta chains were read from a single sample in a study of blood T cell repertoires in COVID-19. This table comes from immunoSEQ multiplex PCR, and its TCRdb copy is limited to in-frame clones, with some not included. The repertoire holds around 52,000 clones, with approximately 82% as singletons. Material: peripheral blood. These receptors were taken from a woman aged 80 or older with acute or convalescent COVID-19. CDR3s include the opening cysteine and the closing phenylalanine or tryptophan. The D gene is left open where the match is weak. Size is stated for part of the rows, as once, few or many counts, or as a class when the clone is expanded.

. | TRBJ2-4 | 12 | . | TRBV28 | TGTGCCAGCAGTTTCCGAGGAAACATTCAGTACTTC | CASSFRGNIQYF
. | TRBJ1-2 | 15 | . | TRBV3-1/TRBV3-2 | TGTGCCAGCAGCCAAGAAGAGGGGAGGATCTATGGCTACACCTTC | CASSQEEGRIYGYTF
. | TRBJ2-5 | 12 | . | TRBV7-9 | TGTGCCAGCAGCTCCCGTCGGGAGACCCAGTACTTC | CASSSRRETQYF
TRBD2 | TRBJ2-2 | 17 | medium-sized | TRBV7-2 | TGTGCCAGCAGCTCTAGCTGGTTAGGAGCGGGGGGCGGGGAGCTGTTTTTT | CASSSSWLGAGGGELFF
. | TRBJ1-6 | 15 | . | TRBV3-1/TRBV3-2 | TGTGCCAGCAGCCGGATTGACAGCCAGAATTCACCCCTCCACTTT | CASSRIDSQNSPLHF
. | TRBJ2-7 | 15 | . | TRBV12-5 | TGTGCTAGTGGTTTGTCCCTGGGGGGGGCCGGCGAGCAGTACTTC | CASGLSLGGAGEQYF
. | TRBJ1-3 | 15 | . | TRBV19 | TGTGCCAGTAGTATAAAGAGGCCATCTGGAAACACCATATATTTT | CASSIKRPSGNTIYF
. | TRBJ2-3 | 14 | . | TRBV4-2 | TGTGCCAGCAGCCAAGTGGAGGCAGGAGATACGCAGTATTTT | CASSQVEAGDTQYF
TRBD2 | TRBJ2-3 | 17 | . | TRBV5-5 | TGTGCCAGCAGCTTCGGACAAAGAGCGGGGGACACAGATACGCAGTATTTT | CASSFGQRAGDTDTQYF
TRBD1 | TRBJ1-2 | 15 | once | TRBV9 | TGTGCCAGCAGCGTAGAGGACAGGGCTGCCTATGGCTACACCTTC | CASSVEDRAAYGYTF
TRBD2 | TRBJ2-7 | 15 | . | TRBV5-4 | TGTGCCAGCAGCTTGGCCGGGGGGGGATTCTACGAGCAGTACTTC | CASSLAGGGFYEQYF
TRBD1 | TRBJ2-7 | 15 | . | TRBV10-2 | TGCGCCAGCAGCAAATCCGGGACAGTATCCTACGAGCAGTACTTC | CASSKSGTVSYEQYF
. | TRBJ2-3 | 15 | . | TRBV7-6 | TGTGCCAGCAGCCTCTTCAGTGTCGGCACAGATACGCAGTATTTT | CASSLFSVGTDTQYF
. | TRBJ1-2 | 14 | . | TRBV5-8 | TGTGCCAGCAGCTTGCGGCAGGGGATCTATGGCTACACCTTC | CASSLRQGIYGYTF
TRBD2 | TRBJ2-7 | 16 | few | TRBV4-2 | TGTGCCAGCAGCCAAGATTCCCGGGGGGAGACCTACGAGCAGTACTTC | CASSQDSRGETYEQYF
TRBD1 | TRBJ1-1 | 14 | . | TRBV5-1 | TGCGCCAGCAGCTTGGAGGGGGCAGGGACTGAAGCTTTCTTT | CASSLEGAGTEAFF
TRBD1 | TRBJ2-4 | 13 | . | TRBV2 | TGTGCCAGCACTCCGGGACAGGACAGCATTCAGTACTTC | CASTPGQDSIQYF
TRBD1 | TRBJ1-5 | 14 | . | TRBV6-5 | TGTGCCAGCAGTCCGGGACAGGGGGATCAGCCCCAGCATTTT | CASSPGQGDQPQHF
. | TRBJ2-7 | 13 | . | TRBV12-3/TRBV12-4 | TGTGCCAGCAGTAGGGGGGGGGCGCGAGAGCAGTACTTC | CASSRGGAREQYF
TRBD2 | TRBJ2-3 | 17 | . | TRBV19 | TGTGCCAGTAGTTTAATAGCGGGAGATCTTGGCACAGATACGCAGTATTTT | CASSLIAGDLGTDTQYF
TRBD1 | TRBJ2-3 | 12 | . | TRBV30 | TGTGCCTGGAGTACAGGGGGCGATACGCAGTATTTT | CAWSTGGDTQYF
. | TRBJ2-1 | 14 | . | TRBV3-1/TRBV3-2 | TGTGCCAGCAGCCACTGGACTACGCGGGGCGAGCAGTTCTTC | CASSHWTTRGEQFF
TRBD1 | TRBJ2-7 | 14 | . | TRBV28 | TGTGCCAGCAGGACCGGGACAGCGGCCACGAATGGGTACTTC | CASRTGTAATNGYF
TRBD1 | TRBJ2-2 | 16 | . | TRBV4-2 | TGTGCCAGCAGCCAAGAACATTGGGACAGGGGCGGGGAGCTGTTTTTT | CASSQEHWDRGGELFF
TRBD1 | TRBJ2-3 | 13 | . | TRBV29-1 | TGCAGCGGCCGGGACAGGGGTGTCAATACGCAGTATTTT | CSGRDRGVNTQYF
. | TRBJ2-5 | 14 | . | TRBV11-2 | TGTGCCAGCAGCTTAGATATGCGAGGAGAGACCCAGTACTTC | CASSLDMRGETQYF
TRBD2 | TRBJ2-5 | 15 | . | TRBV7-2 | TGTGCCAGCAGCTTAAGCGGGGGGGCAGGAGAGACCCAGTACTTC | CASSLSGGAGETQYF
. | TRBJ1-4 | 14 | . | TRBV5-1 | TGCGCCAGCAGCTTGTCGACTGCGGAGGAAAAACTGTTTTTT | CASSLSTAEEKLFF
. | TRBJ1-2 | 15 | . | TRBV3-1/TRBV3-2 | TGTGCCAGCAGCCAAGACCCCCGCCAGGGTCGGAGCTACACCTTC | CASSQDPRQGRSYTF
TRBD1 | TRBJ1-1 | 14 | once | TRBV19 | TGTGCCAGTAGTATGGACAGGGGAAACACTGAAGCTTTCTTT | CASSMDRGNTEAFF
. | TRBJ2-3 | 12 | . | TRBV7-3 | TGTGCCAGCAGTTCACCCCCTAATACGCAGTATTTT | CASSSPPNTQYF
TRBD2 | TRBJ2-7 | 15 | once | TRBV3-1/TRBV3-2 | TGTGCCAGCAGCCAAGGGCTAGCGGGACCCTACGAGCAGTACTTC | CASSQGLAGPYEQYF
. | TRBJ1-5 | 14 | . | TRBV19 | TGTGCCAGTAGTATGGGAGGGCCTAATCAGCCCCAGCATTTT | CASSMGGPNQPQHF
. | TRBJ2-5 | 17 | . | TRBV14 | TGTGCCAGCAGCCAAGTAAGAAGTGGACTTCGGGGAGAGACCCAGTACTTC | CASSQVRSGLRGETQYF
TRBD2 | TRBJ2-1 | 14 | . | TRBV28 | TGTGCCAGCAGTTTGACTAGCGGTCAACGTGAGCAGTTCTTC | CASSLTSGQREQFF
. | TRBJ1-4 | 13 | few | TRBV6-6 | TGTGCCGCTCGGGGTGCAACTAATGAAAAACTGTTTTTT | CAARGATNEKLFF
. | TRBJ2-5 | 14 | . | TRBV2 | TGTGCCAGCAGTGAAGGTGGCAGGGGTGAGACCCAGTACTTC | CASSEGGRGETQYF
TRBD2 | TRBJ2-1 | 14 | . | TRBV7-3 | TGTGCCAGCAGCTTAGCGGGAGGGCGCAATGAGCAGTTCTTC | CASSLAGGRNEQFF
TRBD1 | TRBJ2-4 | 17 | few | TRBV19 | TGTGCCAGTAGTATGAGGGGCAGGGGGCCATCCAAAAACATTCAGTACTTC | CASSMRGRGPSKNIQYF
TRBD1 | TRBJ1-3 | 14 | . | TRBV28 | TGTGCCAGCAGACAGGGGTCCTCTGGAAACACCATATATTTT | CASRQGSSGNTIYF
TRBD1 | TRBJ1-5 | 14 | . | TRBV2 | TGTGCCAGCAGTCGAACAGGGGTGATGCAGCCCCAGCATTTT | CASSRTGVMQPQHF
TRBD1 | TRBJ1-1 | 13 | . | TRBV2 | TGTGCCAGCAGGGCAGGGGGCCGTCCTGAAGCTTTCTTT | CASRAGGRPEAFF
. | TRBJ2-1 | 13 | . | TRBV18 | TGTGCCAGCTCACCACCAAACAACAATGAGCAGTTCTTC | CASSPPNNNEQFF
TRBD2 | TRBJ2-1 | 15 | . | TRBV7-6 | TGTGCCAGCAGCCCCTTAGCGGGGGCCTACAATGAGCAGTTCTTC | CASSPLAGAYNEQFF